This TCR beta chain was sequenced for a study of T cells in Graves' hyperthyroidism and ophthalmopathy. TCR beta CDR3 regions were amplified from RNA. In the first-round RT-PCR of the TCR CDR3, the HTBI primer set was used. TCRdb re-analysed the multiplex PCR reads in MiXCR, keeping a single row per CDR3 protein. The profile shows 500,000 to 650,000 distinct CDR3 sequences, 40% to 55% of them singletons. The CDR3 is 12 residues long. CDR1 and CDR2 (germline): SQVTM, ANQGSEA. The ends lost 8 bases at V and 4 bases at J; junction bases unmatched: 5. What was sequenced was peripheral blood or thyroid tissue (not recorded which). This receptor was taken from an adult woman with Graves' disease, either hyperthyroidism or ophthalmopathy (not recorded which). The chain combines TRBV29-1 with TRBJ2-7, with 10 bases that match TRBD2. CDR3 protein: CSFSGRMYEQYF. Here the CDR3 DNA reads TGCAGCTTTAGCGGGAGGATGTACGAGCAGTACTTC.